Below are 9 T cell receptor beta chains sequenced from a single sample in a study of post-analysis software for immune sequencing data. Study conclusions and caveats: The five TRBV segments detected at higher frequency in patients than in controls included TRBV5-6, TRBV5-1 and TRBV20-1.

These receptors' antigens are unknown. Unique molecular identifiers were carried by the TCR beta cDNA libraries. TCRdb passed the PCR reads through MiXCR, listing each CDR3 protein once. The top ten hold over 1.2% of the sample, which has over 150,000 distinct CDR3 sequences, approximately 28% seen once. Sequences were obtained from blood. The origin of the receptors is a girl under 18 with multiple sclerosis.

With regard to this clonotype: At one of its ends the junction is not consistent with the germline gene, which may arise from a read error. The chain uses TRBV20-1 and TRBJ2-4, with 7 bases that match TRBD2. The J call may be faulty, since TRBJ2-7 better matches the DNA end. Per the germline V gene, CDR1 is DFQATT and CDR2 is SNEGSKA (reference sequence). The CDR3 runs to 15 residues. The CDR3 loop is CSVRGPAGLTREQYF. The DNA of the CDR3 is TGCAGTGTTAGAGGCCCAGCGGGGCTGACTCGCGAGCAGTACTTC.

This clonotype came up a few times. The chain combines TRBV19 with TRBJ2-1; D is perhaps TRBD1 or TRBD2 (5 bases each). Trimming stripped 4 bases from V and 8 bases from J, with 21 bases between. CDR1 is LNHDA and CDR2 is SQIVND in the germline V gene (reference sequence). The CDR3 runs 16 residues. In DNA form, the CDR3 reads TGTGCCAGTAGTACCACGCCGGGACCGGGGTTAGATGAGCAGTTCTTC. As protein: CASSTTPGPGLDEQFF.

The V gene is TRBV5-1, the J gene TRBJ2-2, with D perhaps TRBD2 (7 bases). Deletions cut 3 bases from V and 0 bases from J, with 9 bases between. Germline loops: CDR1 SGHRS, CDR2 YFSETQ. This CDR3 has 15 residues. The CDR3 nucleotides are TGCGCCAGCAGCTGGGGGGGCCCGAACACCGGGGAGCTGTTTTTT. Translation gives CASSWGGPNTGELFF.

This clonotype has at least ten counts. V is TRBV15 and J is TRBJ2-3; D tentatively fits TRBD1 or TRBD2 (6 bases each). Germline CDR1 LNHNV, CDR2 YYDKDF (reference sequence). V was cut by 5 bases and J by 6 bases, with 24 bases left in between. There are 17 residues in the CDR3. DNA of the CDR3: TGTGCCACCAGCTCCCCCTCGGGGGACACTATATTGGATACGCAGTATTTT. The encoded protein is CATSSPSGDTILDTQYF.

This clonotype was counted only a few times. With a much larger clone just one base away, this may be a read error. V gene TRBV20-1 combines with J gene TRBJ2-1; TRBD2 matches 9 bases. CDR3 length equals 12 residues. Germline CDR1 reads DFQATT; CDR2 reads SNEGSKA (reference sequence). CDR3 DNA sequence: TGCAGGGCTAGACTAGCGGACAATGAGCAGTTCTTC. Its translation: CRARLADNEQFF.

The chain combines TRBV7-9 with TRBJ1-2; possible D gene TRBD1, 6 bases. The CDR3 is made up of 12 amino acids. V lost 0 bases, J lost 8 bases, and 7 bases lay in between. The V gene's germline CDR1 is SEHNR and CDR2 FQNEAQ (reference sequence). CDR3 bases: TGTGCCAGCAGCTTAGCGGGGGGCGGCTACACCTTC. Translation: CASSLAGGGYTF.

This clonotype turned up a few times. This sequence joins TRBV21-1 and TRBJ2-5; TRBD1, the table's D call, lacks a check against the DNA. TRBV21-1 constitutes a pseudogene. The CDR3 extends over 16 amino acids. The CDR3 is CASSKRVGDPTLEQYF. For the CDR3, the DNA is TGTGCCAGCAGCAAAAGGGTAGGGGACCCCACGTTGGAGCAGTACTTC.

There are many counts of this clonotype. This chain joins TRBV4-1 and TRBJ2-7; 8 nucleotides line up with TRBD1. This CDR3 contains 14 residues. Germline assignment: CDR1 MGHRA and CDR2 YSYEKL. Unmatched junction bases numbered 3, after V lost 0 bases and J lost 5 bases. The CDR3 region has the DNA TGCGCCAGCAGCCAAGAGGACAGGGTCCACGAGCAGTACTTC. It yields the protein CASSQEDRVHEQYF.

This clonotype was detected only a few times. The chain has TRBV6-1 and TRBJ2-3; tentatively, D is TRBD1 (6 bases). The CDR3 has 17 amino acids. CDR1 MNHNS and CDR2 SASEGT come from the germline V gene. Trimming removed 6 bases from V and 4 bases from J, with 23 bases in between. The CDR3, as DNA: TGTGCCAGCAGGCCCAACCGACAGGTTATGCTCCCAGATACGCAGTATTTT. This codes for CASRPNRQVMLPDTQYF.